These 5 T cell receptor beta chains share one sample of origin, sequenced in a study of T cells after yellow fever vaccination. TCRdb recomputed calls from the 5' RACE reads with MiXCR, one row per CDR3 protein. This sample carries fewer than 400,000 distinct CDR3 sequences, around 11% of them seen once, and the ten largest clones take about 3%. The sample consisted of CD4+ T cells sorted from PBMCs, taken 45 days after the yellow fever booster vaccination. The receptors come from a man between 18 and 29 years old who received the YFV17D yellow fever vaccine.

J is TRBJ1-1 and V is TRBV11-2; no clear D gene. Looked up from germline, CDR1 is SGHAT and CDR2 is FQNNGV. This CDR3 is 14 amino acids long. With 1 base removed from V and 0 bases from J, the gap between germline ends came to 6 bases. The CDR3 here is CASSLVRVNTEAFF. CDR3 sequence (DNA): TGTGCCAGCAGCTTAGTACGCGTGAACACTGAAGCTTTCTTT.

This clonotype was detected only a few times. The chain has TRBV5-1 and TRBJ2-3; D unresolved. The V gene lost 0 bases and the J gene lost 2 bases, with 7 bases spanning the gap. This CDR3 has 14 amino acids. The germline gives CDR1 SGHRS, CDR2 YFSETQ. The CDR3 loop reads CASSLAQVTDTQYF. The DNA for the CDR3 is TGCGCCAGCAGCTTGGCCCAGGTCACAGATACGCAGTATTTT.

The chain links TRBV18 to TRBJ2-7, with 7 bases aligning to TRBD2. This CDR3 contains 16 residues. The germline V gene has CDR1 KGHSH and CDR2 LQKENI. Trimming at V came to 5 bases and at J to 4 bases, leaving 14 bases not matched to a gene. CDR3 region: CASSLAGAGTGYEQYF. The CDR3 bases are TGTGCCAGCTCATTGGCCGGAGCGGGGACCGGTTACGAGCAGTACTTC.

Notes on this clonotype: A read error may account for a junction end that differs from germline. CDR3 protein: CASSPPRRSRGRF. DNA for the CDR3: TGTGCCAGCAGCCCCCCCAGGCGGTCCAGGGGACGTTTC. The rearrangement links TRBV28 to TRBJ2-1; tentatively, D is TRBD1 (6 bases). Germline V lookup: CDR1 MDHEN, CDR2 SYDVKM. This CDR3 has 13 residues.

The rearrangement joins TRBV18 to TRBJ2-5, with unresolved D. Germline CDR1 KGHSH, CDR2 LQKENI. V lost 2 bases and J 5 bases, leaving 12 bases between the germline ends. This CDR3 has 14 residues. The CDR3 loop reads CASSPSAARETQYF. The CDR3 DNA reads TGTGCCAGCTCACCATCGGCCGCGCGGGAGACCCAGTACTTC. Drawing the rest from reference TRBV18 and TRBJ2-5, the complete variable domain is NAGVMQNPRHLVRRRGQEARLRCSPMKGHSHVYWYRQLPEEGLKFMVYLQKENIIDESGMPKERFSAEFPKEGPSILRIQQVVRGDSAAYFCASSPSAARETQYFGPGTRLLVL.